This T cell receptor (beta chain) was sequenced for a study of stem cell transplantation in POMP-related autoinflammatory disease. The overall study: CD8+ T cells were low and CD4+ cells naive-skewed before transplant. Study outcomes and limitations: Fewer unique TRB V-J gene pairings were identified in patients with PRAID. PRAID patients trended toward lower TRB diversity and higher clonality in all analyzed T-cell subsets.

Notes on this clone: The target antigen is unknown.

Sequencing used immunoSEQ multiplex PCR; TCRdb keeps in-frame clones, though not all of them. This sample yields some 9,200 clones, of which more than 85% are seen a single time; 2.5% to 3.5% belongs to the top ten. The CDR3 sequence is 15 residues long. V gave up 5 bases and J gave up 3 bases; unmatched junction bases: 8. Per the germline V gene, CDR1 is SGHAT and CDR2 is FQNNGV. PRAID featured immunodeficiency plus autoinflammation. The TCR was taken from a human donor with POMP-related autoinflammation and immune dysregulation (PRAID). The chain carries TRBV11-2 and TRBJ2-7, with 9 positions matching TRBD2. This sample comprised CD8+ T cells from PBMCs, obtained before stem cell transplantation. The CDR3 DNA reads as TGTGCCAGCAGCGACATAGCGGGGGTGAACTACGAGCAGTACTTC. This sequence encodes CASSDIAGVNYEQYF.